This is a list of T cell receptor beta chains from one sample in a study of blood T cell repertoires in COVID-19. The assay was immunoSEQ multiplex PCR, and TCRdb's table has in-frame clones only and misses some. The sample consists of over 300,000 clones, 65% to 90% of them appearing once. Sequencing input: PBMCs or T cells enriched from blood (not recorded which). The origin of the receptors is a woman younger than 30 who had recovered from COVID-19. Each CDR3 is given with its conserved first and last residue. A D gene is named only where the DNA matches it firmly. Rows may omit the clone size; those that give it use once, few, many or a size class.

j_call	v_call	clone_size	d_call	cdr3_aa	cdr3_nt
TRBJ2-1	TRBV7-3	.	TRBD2	CASSPSGSRSYNEQFF	TGTGCCAGCAGCCCGAGCGGGAGTAGGTCCTACAATGAGCAGTTCTTC
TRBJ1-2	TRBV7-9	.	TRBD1	CASQTGVEWGGYTF	TGTGCCAGCCAGACAGGGGTCGAGTGGGGAGGCTACACCTTC
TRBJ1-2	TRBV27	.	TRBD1	CASNKFGTGGVGYTF	TGTGCCAGCAATAAGTTCGGGACAGGGGGCGTAGGCTACACCTTC
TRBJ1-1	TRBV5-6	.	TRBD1	CASSWGQGDSRAFF	TGTGCCAGCAGCTGGGGACAGGGGGATAGTAGAGCTTTCTTT
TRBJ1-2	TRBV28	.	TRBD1	CASTQTPPGGLDGYTF	TGTGCCAGCACCCAAACCCCCCCAGGGGGCCTGGATGGCTACACCTTC
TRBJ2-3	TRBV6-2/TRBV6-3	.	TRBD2	CASSGTSGLTSTDTQYF	TGTGCCAGCAGTGGGACTAGCGGGCTAACTAGCACAGATACGCAGTATTTT
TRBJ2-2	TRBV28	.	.	CASSLWGGNTGELFF	TGTGCCAGCAGTTTATGGGGAGGGAACACCGGGGAGCTGTTTTTT
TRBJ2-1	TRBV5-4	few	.	CASSFRDKVGSYNEQFF	TGTGCCAGCAGTTTCCGGGACAAGGTCGGCTCCTACAATGAGCAGTTCTTC
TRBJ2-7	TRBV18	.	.	CASSESGSTYEQYF	TGTGCCAGCTCAGAATCAGGATCCACCTACGAGCAGTACTTC
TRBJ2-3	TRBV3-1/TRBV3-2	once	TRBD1	CASRTWDRGTDTQYF	TGTGCCAGCAGAACATGGGACAGGGGGACAGATACGCAGTATTTT
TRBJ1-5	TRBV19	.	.	CASSITAASNQPQHF	TGTGCCAGTAGTATAACTGCGGCTAGCAATCAGCCCCAGCATTTT
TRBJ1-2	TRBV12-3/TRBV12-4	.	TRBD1	CASSSGQGDGYTF	TGTGCCAGCAGTTCTGGACAGGGAGATGGCTACACCTTC
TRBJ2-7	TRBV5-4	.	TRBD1	CASSRGTGITYEQYF	TGTGCCAGCAGCCGGGGGACAGGGATTACCTACGAGCAGTACTTC
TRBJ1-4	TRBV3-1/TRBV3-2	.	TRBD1	CASSPPGQGNEKLFF	TGTGCCAGCAGCCCTCCGGGACAGGGGAATGAAAAACTGTTTTTT
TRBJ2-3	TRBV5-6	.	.	CASSAGESTDTQYF	TGTGCCAGCTCGGCAGGGGAAAGCACAGATACGCAGTATTTT
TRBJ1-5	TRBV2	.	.	CASRGDNNQPQHF	TGTGCCAGCAGGGGGGACAACAATCAGCCCCAGCATTTT
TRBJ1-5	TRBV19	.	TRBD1	CASNAGQGDQPQHF	TGTGCCAGTAACGCCGGACAGGGAGATCAGCCCCAGCATTTT
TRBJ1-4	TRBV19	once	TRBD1	CASSMGQGGTEKLFF	TGTGCCAGTAGTATGGGACAGGGAGGCACTGAAAAACTGTTTTTT
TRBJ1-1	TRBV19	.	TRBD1	CASKRQGLKRSRTNTEAFF	TGTGCCAGTAAGAGACAGGGGCTCAAGCGCTCCCGAACGAACACTGAAGCTTTCTTT
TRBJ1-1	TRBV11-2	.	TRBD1	CASSRDRGRNSFF	TGTGCCAGCAGTCGAGACAGGGGGCGGAATTCTTTCTTT
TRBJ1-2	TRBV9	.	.	CASSGQGDYTF	TGTGCCAGCAGCGGGCAGGGCGACTACACCTTC
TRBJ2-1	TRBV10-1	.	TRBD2	CASSEVAGVGGHNEQFF	TGCGCCAGCAGTGAAGTAGCGGGAGTTGGCGGGCACAATGAGCAGTTCTTC